Below are 5 T cell receptor beta chains sequenced from a single sample in a study of blood T cells in healthy people across ages. For the second PCR, which ran for roughly 7 to 11 cycles, a sample-barcoded 5' primer and a J-beta primer mix were used. TCRdb redid the calling of the 5' RACE reads with MiXCR, one entry per CDR3 protein. The sample consists of approximately 580,000 distinct CDR3 sequences, around 24% of them appearing once. This sample was shared with a second study, whose subject was T cells of mothers and their children.

The sample taken for sequencing was blood. The receptors here all came from a boy aged 5-17 years in good health.

The chain couples TRBV20-1 to TRBJ2-1; 9 bases agree with TRBD2. Looked up from germline, CDR1 is DFQATT and CDR2 is SNEGSKA (reference sequence). There are 15 residues in the CDR3. V lost 2 bases, J lost 4 bases, and 6 bases stayed unmatched. The CDR3 DNA reads TGCAGTGCTAGATCGGCTAGCGGGATGTACAATGAGCAGTTCTTC. This encodes CSARSASGMYNEQFF.

This chain connects TRBV20-1 to TRBJ1-4, with TRBD1 as a possible D gene (5 bases). This CDR3 region has 14 residues. Germline V lookup: CDR1 DFQATT, CDR2 SNEGSKA (reference sequence). Trimming took off 5 bases at V and 3 bases at J, with 13 bases between the two ends. CDR3 nucleotides: TGCAGTGCTGCCGGATGGGGGGCTAATGAAAAACTGTTTTTT. Protein product: CSAAGWGANEKLFF.

The V and J genes are TRBV6-2 or TRBV6-3 and TRBJ2-7; tentative D call: TRBD2 (5 bases). Trimming took 4 bases from V and 5 from J, leaving 15 bases between them. Per germline, CDR1 MNHEY and CDR2 SVGEGT. The CDR3 has 14 amino acids. This chain's CDR3 is CASSSYDGGDEQYF. The CDR3 DNA reads TGTGCCAGCAGTTCCTACGACGGAGGCGACGAGCAGTACTTC.

This clonotype was detected only once. V is TRBV6-6 and J is TRBJ2-7, with 11 bases matching TRBD2. CDR1 MNHNY and CDR2 SVGAGI come from the germline V gene (reference sequence). The CDR3 covers 15 residues. V gave up 6 bases and J gave up 3 bases; unmatched junction bases: 7. CDR3 sequence reads: CASSPPSGGYYEQYF. CDR3 bases: TGTGCCAGCAGCCCCCCTAGCGGGGGGTACTACGAGCAGTACTTC.

This clonotype was observed a few times. The gene calls are TRBV29-1 and TRBJ2-4, with a tentative D call TRBD2 (5 bases). Germline assignment: CDR1 SQVTM and CDR2 ANQGSEA. This CDR3 has 10 residues. The V end was cut by 4 bases, the J end by 9 bases, with 7 bases between. CDR3 protein: CSVAGSIQYF. DNA for the CDR3: TGCAGCGTTGCGGGAAGCATTCAGTACTTC. The whole variable domain, filled in from reference TRBV29-1 and TRBJ2-4, reads SAVISQKPSRDICQRGTSLTIQCQVDSQVTMMFWYRQQPGQSLTLIATANQGSEATYESGFVIDKFPISRPNLTFSTLTVSNMSPEDSSIYLCSVAGSIQYFGAGTRLSVL.